The rows below give T cell receptor beta chains drawn from one sample of a study of regulatory T cells in long-lasting Graves disease. TCRdb redid the calling of the multiplex PCR reads with MiXCR, one entry per CDR3 protein. The sample lists some 490,000 distinct CDR3 sequences, around 12% seen once, with almost 9% in the top ten. These data were likewise used in another study, on T cells in Graves' hyperthyroidism and ophthalmopathy.

The sequenced sample was peripheral blood mononuclear cells (PBMCs), obtained at new diagnosis, from a patient treated with antithyroid drugs. The receptors originated from a woman aged 25 to 39 with Graves disease. Both conserved end residues are part of each CDR3. A D gene is named only where the DNA matches it firmly. Where a row states a size, it is once, few, many or the class of an expanded clone; other rows omit it.

clone_size	d_call	v_call	j_call	cdr3_nt	cdr3_aa
many	NA	TRBV5-5	TRBJ1-3	TGTGCCAGCAGCGCACACTTACACAAAAACTCTGGAAACACCATATATTTT	CASSAHLHKNSGNTIYF
many	TRBD2	TRBV28	TRBJ2-7	TGTGCCAGCAGCCTCCACCTGGGGGGGGAGCAGTACTTC	CASSLHLGGEQYF
many	TRBD2	TRBV2	TRBJ2-1	TGTGCCAGCAGCCCGGCAGCGGGAGTGCATGAGCAGTTCTTC	CASSPAAGVHEQFF
NA	TRBD2	TRBV20-1	TRBJ2-5	TGCAGTGCTAGAGATCGGGCGGGAGTGGATATAGGAGAGACCCAGTACTTC	CSARDRAGVDIGETQYF
NA	NA	TRBV6-2/TRBV6-3	TRBJ2-4	TGTGCCAGCAGTACGGGACGGAAAAACATTCAGTACTTC	CASSTGRKNIQYF
many	NA	TRBV10-3	TRBJ2-7	TGTGCCATCAAGCGGGACAGGCCTTCGTACGAGCAGTACTTC	CAIKRDRPSYEQYF
many	NA	TRBV19	TRBJ1-1	TGTGCCAGTAGGGAATTGGAGCCCGGGAACACTGAAGCTTTCTTT	CASRELEPGNTEAFF
many	NA	TRBV6-1	TRBJ2-7	TGTGCCAGCACCGACCGGGGGCTCCCCACCTACGAGCAGTACTTC	CASTDRGLPTYEQYF
many	NA	TRBV20-1	TRBJ1-1	TGCAGTGCCGCTCGGATGGGAGGCAAGGAAGCTTTCTTT	CSAARMGGKEAFF
many	NA	TRBV2	TRBJ2-1	TGTGCCAGCAGTGAGGGGGGCTCCTACAATGAGCAGTTCTTC	CASSEGGSYNEQFF
many	NA	TRBV3-1	TRBJ1-1	TGTGCCAGCAGCCAGCGGGATGTGAACACTGAAGCTTTCTTT	CASSQRDVNTEAFF
few	NA	TRBV7-2	TRBJ2-1	TGTGCCAGCAGCCCCGGGGTGGGGGGGGCCTCAAGCTCCTACAATGAGCAGTTCTTC	CASSPGVGGASSSYNEQFF
many	NA	TRBV9	TRBJ2-3	TGTGCCAGCAGCCGGGACATACTCACAGATACGCAGTATTTT	CASSRDILTDTQYF
many	NA	TRBV11-3	TRBJ2-1	TGTGCCAGCAGCTTAGAACTATCCGCCTACAATGAGCAGTTCTTC	CASSLELSAYNEQFF
many	NA	TRBV6-2/TRBV6-3	TRBJ2-5	TGTGCCAGCAAAAAAACTCCGGCAGGCCGCGGGTTCCCCCAGTACTTC	CASKKTPAGRGFPQYF
many	NA	TRBV13	TRBJ2-7	TGTGCCAGCAGCTTATTTCTCGCGAAGCAGTACTTC	CASSLFLAKQYF
many	TRBD1	TRBV20-1	TRBJ1-4	TGCAGTGCTAGGGACAGGGGGCAAAATGAAAAACTGTTTTTT	CSARDRGQNEKLFF
many	NA	TRBV7-8	TRBJ2-7	TGTGCCAGCAGCTTAGGGCAAGAGGGAAAAAGCTCCTACGAGCAGTACTTC	CASSLGQEGKSSYEQYF
NA	TRBD1	TRBV7-3	TRBJ2-2	TGTGCCAGCAGCCCCAACCCACAGGGGCTAGGGGAGCTGTTTTTT	CASSPNPQGLGELFF
NA	TRBD2	TRBV7-2	TRBJ2-1	TGTGCCAGCAGCTTTCGGGGGGGACACAATGAGCAGTTCTTC	CASSFRGGHNEQFF
many	NA	TRBV12-3/TRBV12-4	TRBJ1-1	TGTGCCAGCAGTTTATCTAGAGGAGCGAACACTGAAGCTTTCTTT	CASSLSRGANTEAFF
many	TRBD2	TRBV7-2	TRBJ2-5	TGTGCCAGCAGCTGGGGGACTAGCAGTGCGGAGACCCAGTACTTC	CASSWGTSSAETQYF
few	NA	TRBV6-1	TRBJ2-7	TGTGCCAGCAGTGAACTGCAGGTATACTACGAGCAGTACTTC	CASSELQVYYEQYF
few	NA	TRBV27	TRBJ2-1	TGTGCCAGCGTACGGAACAATGAGCAGTTCTTC	CASVRNNEQFF
NA	TRBD2	TRBV10-3	TRBJ2-3	TGTGCCATCAGTGCGGGGACTAGCCATCATACGCAGTATTTT	CAISAGTSHHTQYF
many	TRBD1	TRBV2	TRBJ1-2	TGTGCCAGCAGTGTGGGCAGGGGGGATGGCTACACCTTC	CASSVGRGDGYTF
many	TRBD1	TRBV5-1	TRBJ1-1	TGCGCCAGCAGCTCAAGGACAGGGAGTGGCACTGAAGCTTTCTTT	CASSSRTGSGTEAFF
few	NA	TRBV20-1	TRBJ1-1	TGCAGTGCTAGAGAGAGTTGGGACCGCATAGAAGCTTTCTTT	CSARESWDRIEAFF
many	NA	TRBV12-5	TRBJ2-3	TGTGCTAGTGGTTTGGGACTATCTTCCACAGATACGCAGTATTTT	CASGLGLSSTDTQYF
NA	TRBD1	TRBV6-1	TRBJ2-7	TGTGCCAGCAGTATAGGACAGGGGACCGACTACGAGCAGTACTTC	CASSIGQGTDYEQYF
many	NA	TRBV24-1	TRBJ2-7	TGTGCCACCAGTGATTCCAGTCGGGCGTACGAGCAGTACTTC	CATSDSSRAYEQYF
many	NA	TRBV13	TRBJ1-1	TGTGCCAGCAGCCGATACAAGAGCCCTGAAGCTTTCTTT	CASSRYKSPEAFF